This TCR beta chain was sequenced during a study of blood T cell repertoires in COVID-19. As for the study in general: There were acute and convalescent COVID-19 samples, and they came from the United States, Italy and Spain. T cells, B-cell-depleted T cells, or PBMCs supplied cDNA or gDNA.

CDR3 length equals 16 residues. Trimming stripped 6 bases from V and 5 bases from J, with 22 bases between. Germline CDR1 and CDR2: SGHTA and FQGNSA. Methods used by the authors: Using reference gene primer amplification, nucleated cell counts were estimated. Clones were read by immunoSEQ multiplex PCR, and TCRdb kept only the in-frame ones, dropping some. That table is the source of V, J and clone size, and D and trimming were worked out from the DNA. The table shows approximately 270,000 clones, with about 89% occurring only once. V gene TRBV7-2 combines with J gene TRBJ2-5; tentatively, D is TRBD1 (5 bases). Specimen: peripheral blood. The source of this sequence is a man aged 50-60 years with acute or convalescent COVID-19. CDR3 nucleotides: TGTGCCAGCAGTTCCGTTGGTTGGGGCCTGGGCGAGACCCAGTACTTC. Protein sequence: CASSSVGWGLGETQYF.